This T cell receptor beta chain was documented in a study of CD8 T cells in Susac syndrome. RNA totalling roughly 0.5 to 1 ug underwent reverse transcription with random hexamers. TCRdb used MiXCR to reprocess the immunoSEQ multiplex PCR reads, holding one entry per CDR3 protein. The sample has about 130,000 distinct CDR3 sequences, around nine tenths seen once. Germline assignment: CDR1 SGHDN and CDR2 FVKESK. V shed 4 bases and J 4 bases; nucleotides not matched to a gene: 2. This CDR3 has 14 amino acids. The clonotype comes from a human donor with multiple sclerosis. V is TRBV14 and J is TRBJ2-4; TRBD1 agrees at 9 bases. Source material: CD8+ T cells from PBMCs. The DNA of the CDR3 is TGTGCCAGCAGCCTCGGGACAGGGAAAAACATTCAGTACTTC. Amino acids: CASSLGTGKNIQYF.